Listed below are T cell receptor beta chains from one sample, sequenced in a study of control samples from healthy donors and cancer patients. Using immunoSEQ multiplex PCR, the repertoire was profiled, and TCRdb retains in-frame clones only, with some absent. The profile shows 130,000 or so clones, around 94% of them singletons. The sample taken for sequencing was PBMCs. All receptors come from a man between 60 and 70 years old with colorectal cancer. Each CDR3 is given with its conserved first and last residue. The D gene is left open where the match is weak. The listing skips clone size in some rows; elsewhere it reads once, few, many or a size class.

cdr3_length j_call d_call clone_size v_call cdr3_nt cdr3_aa
15 TRBJ1-1 - - TRBV7-8 TGTGCCAGCAGCCGTAGTCTAGGGCAGAACACTGAAGCTTTCTTT CASSRSLGQNTEAFF
13 TRBJ1-1 - - TRBV7-9 TGTGCCAGCAGCTTAGAGTTGGGGACTGAAGCTTTCTTT CASSLELGTEAFF
14 TRBJ2-3 - once TRBV2 TGTGCCAGCCACCGGAAACAAGGCACAGATACGCAGTATTTT CASHRKQGTDTQYF
15 TRBJ2-5 TRBD1 - TRBV7-9 TGTGCCAGCAGCCGAGGCCAGGGGGCAAGGGAGACCCAGTACTTC CASSRGQGARETQYF
15 TRBJ1-5 - - TRBV4-3 TGCGCCAGCAGCCAAGATGGGGAGAGCAATCAGCCCCAGCATTTT CASSQDGESNQPQHF
13 TRBJ2-3 - - TRBV30 TGTGCCTGGAAATTTTTAGTAACAGATACGCAGTATTTT CAWKFLVTDTQYF
15 TRBJ2-3 - once TRBV19 TGTGCCAGTAGTATGCAGGGGGGGAACACAGATACGCAGTATTTT CASSMQGGNTDTQYF
14 TRBJ1-2 - - TRBV18 TGTGCCAGCTCACCTCGCCAGGGACTAGATGGCTACACCTTC CASSPRQGLDGYTF
16 TRBJ2-1 TRBD1 - TRBV6-1 TGTGCCAGCAGTGATTGGGGGACAGGAGTAAACAATGAGCAGTTCTTC CASSDWGTGVNNEQFF
16 TRBJ1-5 - - TRBV7-8 TGTGCCAGCAGCTCTGGTCCGGGTGGCACGTCTAGGCCCCAGCATTTT CASSSGPGGTSRPQHF
16 TRBJ1-2 TRBD1 - TRBV27 TGTGCCAGCAGTTTATCGATAACAGGGGCGAACTATGGCTACACCTTC CASSLSITGANYGYTF
15 TRBJ1-5 - - TRBV18 TGTGCCAGCTCACCACAGGACGGTGGCAATCAGCCCCAGCATTTT CASSPQDGGNQPQHF
16 TRBJ2-2 TRBD1 - TRBV5-1 TGCGCCAGCAGCCTGACAGGGGCTACGAACACCGGGGAGCTGTTTTTT CASSLTGATNTGELFF
16 TRBJ2-5 - - TRBV15 TGTGCCACCAGCAGGGCTGGGGCAAAGCAACAAGAGACCCAGTACTTC CATSRAGAKQQETQYF
14 TRBJ1-2 TRBD1 - TRBV19 TGTGCCAGTACCCCGGGACAGGGGGGCGATGGCTACACCTTC CASTPGQGGDGYTF
15 TRBJ1-1 TRBD1 - TRBV19 TGTGCCAGTAGTACTTGGACAGGGTTGAACACTGAAGCTTTCTTT CASSTWTGLNTEAFF
14 TRBJ2-2 - - TRBV7-2 TGTGCCAGCAGCTTAGGACTCACCCCGAGGGAGCTGTTTTTT CASSLGLTPRELFF
15 TRBJ1-6 - - TRBV5-4 TGTGCCAGCAGCTTGGAAGGGGGGTATAATTCACCCCTCCACTTT CASSLEGGYNSPLHF
14 TRBJ2-7 TRBD1 - TRBV18 TGTGCCAGCTCACCCGGGACAGGGGGCTACGAGCAGTACTTC CASSPGTGGYEQYF
15 TRBJ2-7 - - TRBV13 TGTGCCAGCACCTCTCTCCGGCGGCGAAGCTACGAGCAGTACTTC CASTSLRRRSYEQYF
15 TRBJ2-5 - once TRBV6-5 TGTGCCAGCAGCGGGGGCGGGACAGATATACAGACCCAGTACTTC CASSGGGTDIQTQYF
15 TRBJ2-5 TRBD2 - TRBV4-2 TGTGCCAGCAGCCAAGATCGGGGGGGAGGGGAGACCCAGTACTTC CASSQDRGGGETQYF
14 TRBJ2-5 TRBD1 - TRBV7-9 TGTGCCAGCAGCCTTTGGGACAGTCGAGAGACCCAGTACTTC CASSLWDSRETQYF
12 TRBJ2-7 - - TRBV7-8 TGTGCCAGCAGCTTCCGGGGTAACGAGCAGTACTTC CASSFRGNEQYF